The clone carrying this TCR beta chain has ten or more counts. The entry originates in a study of T cells after yellow fever vaccination. Via MiXCR, TCRdb re-called the 5' RACE reads, giving one row per CDR3 protein. The sample consists of about 140,000 distinct CDR3 sequences, under 7% of them appearing once. Germline-derived CDR1 and CDR2 are SGHRS and YFSETQ. The CDR3 is 15 amino acids. V lost 4 bases to trimming and J lost 3 bases, with 16 bases between them. This rearrangement joins TRBV5-1 to TRBJ2-5, with D possibly being TRBD2 (6 bases). Sample: CD4+ T cells sorted from PBMCs, taken 10 days after the yellow fever booster vaccination. The clonotype was recovered from a man between 25 and 39 years old who received the YFV17D yellow fever vaccine. The DNA of the CDR3 is TGCGCCAGCAGCGGTCGGACTACGACTGAAGAGACCCAGTACTTC. Residues: CASSGRTTTEETQYF. Combining the CDR3 with reference TRBV5-1 and TRBJ2-5 gives the whole variable domain KAGVTQTPRYLIKTRGQQVTLSCSPISGHRSVSWYQQTPGQGLQFLFEYFSETQRNKGNFPGRFSGRQFSNSRSEMNVSTLELGDSALYLCASSGRTTTEETQYFGPGTRLLVL.